The T cell receptor (beta chain) under discussion was sequenced for a study of blood T cells in healthy people across ages. This clonotype was seen only a few times. The CDR3 runs to 16 residues. Germline CDR1 reads SQVTM; CDR2 reads ANQGSEA. V lost 7 bases and J lost 0, with 21 bases in between. The use of a sample-barcoded 5' primer and a J-beta primer mix characterized a second PCR of roughly 7 to 11 cycles. TCRdb re-analysed the 5' RACE reads in MiXCR, keeping a single row per CDR3 protein. The repertoire holds 900,000 to 950,000 distinct CDR3 sequences, with just under 30% as singletons. This sample also belongs to another study, concerning T cells of mothers and their children.

The chain combines TRBV29-1 with TRBJ1-2; D is perhaps TRBD1 (5 bases). This receptor was obtained from a woman aged 40 to 50 in good health. The specimen sequenced was blood. CDR3 in amino acids: CSAALSGTESNYGYTF. CDR3 nucleotide sequence: TGCAGCGCTGCCTTATCCGGGACGGAATCTAACTATGGCTACACCTTC. Complete variable domain (other parts from reference TRBV29-1 and TRBJ1-2): SAVISQKPSRDICQRGTSLTIQCQVDSQVTMMFWYRQQPGQSLTLIATANQGSEATYESGFVIDKFPISRPNLTFSTLTVSNMSPEDSSIYLCSAALSGTESNYGYTFGSGTRLTVV.